The 17 T cell receptor beta chains below all came from one sample that was sequenced in a study of T cell responses to AZD1222 COVID-19 vaccine. The repertoire was sequenced with immunoSEQ multiplex PCR; TCRdb's copy has only in-frame clones and lacks some. The sample includes 78,000 or so clones, about 78% of them seen just once. Sequenced here: peripheral blood, sampled 28 days after the second AZD1222 dose. The receptors here all came from an adult who received the AZD1222 COVID-19 vaccine.

The chain combines TRBV5-1 with TRBJ2-7, with 7 positions matching TRBD2. The CDR3 is made up of 16 amino acids. Germline CDR1 reads SGHRS; CDR2 reads YFSETQ. With 0 bases clipped from V and 0 bases from J, the junction kept 6 bases outside the gene matches. The CDR3 DNA is TGCGCCAGCAGCTTGGGCCCTAGCGGTAGCTCCTACGAGCAGTACTTC. Amino acid sequence: CASSLGPSGSSYEQYF.

CDR3 bases: TGTGCCAGCAGCCCCAGACTAGCGGCAGAAGAGACCCAGTACTTC. Translating it yields CASSPRLAAEETQYF. V gene TRBV7-2 combines with J gene TRBJ2-5, with 9 bases aligning to TRBD2. The CDR3 is 15 amino acids. V lost 5 bases, J lost 3 bases, and 7 bases stayed unmatched. The germline gives CDR1 SGHTA, CDR2 FQGNSA. The whole variable domain, remainder taken from reference TRBV7-2 and TRBJ2-5, is GAGVSQSPSNKVTEKGKDVELRCDPISGHTALYWYRQSLGQGLEFLIYFQGNSAPDKSGLPSDRFSAERTGGSVSTLTIQRTQQEDSAVYLCASSPRLAAEETQYFGPGTRLLVL.

This chain joins TRBV4-2 and TRBJ2-1, with D unclear. Between the trimmed V and J ends, which lost 8 bases and 6 bases, there was a span of 8 bases. Germline CDR1 and CDR2: LGHNA and YNFKEQ. CDR3 length equals 11 residues. The CDR3 DNA reads as TGTGCCAGCCGAACGGTCAATGAGCAGTTCTTC. This translates into CASRTVNEQFF.

The V gene is TRBV20-1, the J gene TRBJ2-5, with D hard to call. This CDR3 comprises 11 residues. CDR1 DFQATT and CDR2 SNEGSKA come from the germline V gene (reference sequence). V lost 0 bases, J lost 5 bases, and 4 bases lay in between. This CDR3 is CSARDMETQYF. The CDR3 DNA sequence: TGCAGTGCTAGAGATATGGAGACCCAGTACTTC.

The rearrangement joins TRBV29-1 to TRBJ2-7; TRBD1 is a possible D gene (6 bases). CDR1 and CDR2 (germline): SQVTM, ANQGSEA. V lost 0 bases, J lost 2 bases, and 11 bases lay in between. The CDR3 loop spans 14 amino acids. DNA of the CDR3: TGCAGCGTTGAAGACAGGGGCAATGCCTACGAGCAGTACTTC. The encoded protein is CSVEDRGNAYEQYF.

The V gene is TRBV5-8, the J gene TRBJ2-1, with D possibly being TRBD2 (6 bases). The CDR3 is 15 amino acids. CDR1 is SGHTS and CDR2 is YDEGEE in the germline V gene. Trimming stripped 0 bases from V and 4 bases from J, with 11 bases between. This chain's CDR3 is CASSLGGAGYNEQFF. The CDR3 DNA is TGTGCCAGCAGCTTGGGCGGGGCTGGATACAATGAGCAGTTCTTC.

This rearrangement joins TRBV5-8 to TRBJ1-2; 7 bases map to TRBD1. The CDR3 runs to 14 residues. The trim removed 7 bases at V and 1 base at J, leaving 7 bases unmatched. Germline loops: CDR1 SGHTS, CDR2 YDEGEE. In DNA, the CDR3 is TGTGCCAGCTTTCAACGGGACAGTAACTATGGCTACACCTTC. Translating it yields CASFQRDSNYGYTF.

V is TRBV5-6 and J is TRBJ2-7; 7 bases match TRBD1. V lost 3 bases, J lost 0 bases, and 6 bases stayed unmatched. This CDR3 contains 15 residues. Germline V gene lookup returns CDR1 SGHDT and CDR2 YYEEEE. The CDR3 bases are TGTGCCAGCAGCTCGACAGGGTGGAGCTCCTACGAGCAGTACTTC. Protein product: CASSSTGWSSYEQYF. Together with reference TRBV5-6 and TRBJ2-7, the CDR3 gives the full variable domain: DAGVTQSPTHLIKTRGQQVTLRCSPKSGHDTVSWYQQALGQGPQFIFQYYEEEERQRGNFPDRFSGHQFPNYSSELNVNALLLGDSALYLCASSSTGWSSYEQYFGPGTRLTVT.

This rearrangement joins TRBV6-2 or TRBV6-3 to TRBJ2-2; D is ambiguous. CDR3 length equals 15 residues. The V end lost 1 base, the J end lost 0 bases, and 6 bases lay between the germline ends. Germline V gene data show CDR1 as MNHEY and CDR2 as SVGEGT. The DNA of the CDR3 is TGTGCCAGCAGTTACTACGAGTCGAACACCGGGGAGCTGTTTTTT. This translates into CASSYYESNTGELFF.

This chain joins TRBV5-5 and TRBJ1-1; D possibly corresponds to TRBD1 (5 bases). CDR1 is SGHKS and CDR2 is YYEKEE in the germline V gene (reference sequence). The CDR3 totals 13 residues. V lost 3 bases to trimming and J lost 7 bases, with 13 bases between them. This chain's CDR3 is CASSSHGGSEAFF. The CDR3 DNA sequence: TGTGCCAGCAGCTCCCATGGGGGAAGTGAAGCTTTCTTT.

The genes are TRBV7-2 and TRBJ1-1; D uncertain. V gave up 1 base and J gave up 2 bases, with 5 bases separating them. Germline values: CDR1 SGHTA, CDR2 FQGNSA. There are 13 residues in the CDR3. The CDR3 region is CASSLGRNTEAFF. DNA for the CDR3: TGTGCCAGCAGCTTAGGAAGAAACACTGAAGCTTTCTTT. Combining the CDR3 with reference TRBV7-2 and TRBJ1-1 gives the whole variable domain GAGVSQSPSNKVTEKGKDVELRCDPISGHTALYWYRQSLGQGLEFLIYFQGNSAPDKSGLPSDRFSAERTGGSVSTLTIQRTQQEDSAVYLCASSLGRNTEAFFGQGTRLTVV.

CDR3 in DNA: TGTGCCAGCAGCTTAAGGACCGGGGAGCTGTTTTTT. Residues: CASSLRTGELFF. This chain uses TRBV7-2 with TRBJ2-2, with D uncertain. Germline CDR1 reads SGHTA; CDR2 reads FQGNSA. Trimming removed 2 bases at V and 5 bases at J, with 3 bases between. The CDR3 spans 12 residues. The full variable domain, completed using reference TRBV7-2 and TRBJ2-2, is GAGVSQSPSNKVTEKGKDVELRCDPISGHTALYWYRQSLGQGLEFLIYFQGNSAPDKSGLPSDRFSAERTGGSVSTLTIQRTQQEDSAVYLCASSLRTGELFFGEGSRLTVL.

This clone was recorded only once. The chain couples TRBV6-1 to TRBJ2-7, with 9 bases matching TRBD1. Germline CDR1 reads MNHNS; CDR2 reads SASEGT. V shed 3 bases, J shed 4 bases, and the junction held 7 bases outside the gene matches. This CDR3 contains 15 residues. Here the CDR3 reads CASSDRTGVVYEQYF. The CDR3 DNA is TGTGCCAGCAGTGATAGGACAGGGGTCGTTTACGAGCAGTACTTC.

The CDR3, as DNA: TGTGCCAGCAGCCCTTCGGACAGGGAAGTGCATGGCTACACCTTC. Translating gives CASSPSDREVHGYTF. This sequence joins TRBV3-1 (or the pseudogene TRBV3-2) and TRBJ1-2; 8 bases line up with TRBD1. The V segment lost 4 bases and the J segment 6 bases; nucleotides outside the gene matches: 10. Germline CDR1 reads LGHDT; CDR2 reads YNNKEL (reference sequence). The length of the CDR3 is 15 residues.

The genes are TRBV6-5 and TRBJ2-1, with 9 positions matching TRBD2. The CDR3 is made up of 15 amino acids. Germline V gives CDR1 MNHEY, CDR2 SVGAGI. V shed 9 bases, J shed 5 bases, and the junction held 11 bases outside the gene matches. CDR3 amino acids: CASIGWLAGHNEQFF. The CDR3 DNA follows: TGTGCCAGTATCGGCTGGCTAGCGGGACACAATGAGCAGTTCTTC.

The chain employs TRBV6-5 and TRBJ2-5, with TRBD2 matching 8 bases. The CDR3 sequence is 15 residues long. The ends lost 8 bases at V and 5 bases at J; junction bases unmatched: 13. Germline CDR1 MNHEY, CDR2 SVGAGI. CDR3 loop: CASSNPGGGRETQYF. The CDR3 DNA reads TGTGCCAGCTCCAACCCCGGGGGGGGCCGGGAGACCCAGTACTTC.

The chain joins TRBV18 to TRBJ1-4; D is undetermined. Trimming cost V 3 bases and J 4 bases, with 6 bases left between them. CDR3 size: 13 residues. From germline, CDR1 is KGHSH and CDR2 LQKENI. The CDR3: CASSPGLNEKLFF. The CDR3 nucleotides read TGTGCCAGCTCACCCGGGCTTAATGAAAAACTGTTTTTT.